Each of the 25 T cell receptor beta chains below was sequenced from the same sample in a study of T cells after yellow fever vaccination. One entry per CDR3 protein results from TCRdb running MiXCR on the 5' RACE reads. The sample has under 300,000 distinct CDR3 sequences, about 7.1% seen once. The specimen was CD4+ T cells sorted from PBMCs, collected 15 days after the yellow fever booster vaccination. Receptors originate from a man younger than 45 who received the YFV17D yellow fever vaccine.

This clonotype was seen repeatedly, ten times or more. The V gene is TRBV20-1, the J gene TRBJ2-3; D possibly corresponds to TRBD2 (5 bases). In germline, CDR1 is DFQATT, CDR2 SNEGSKA (reference sequence). The length of the CDR3 is 13 residues. DNA for the CDR3: TGCAGGCTAGGTCGGGATATACCAGATACGCAGTATTTT. It specifies CRLGRDIPDTQYF.

This clonotype has ten or more counts. The genes are TRBV3-1 and TRBJ2-1; D is perhaps TRBD1 (6 bases). Per the germline V gene, CDR1 is LGHDT and CDR2 is YNNKEL (reference sequence). The CDR3 has 13 amino acids. V dropped 5 bases and J dropped 5 bases, with 10 bases sitting between them. The CDR3 coding sequence is TGTGCCAGCAGCGTTACAGGGAACAATGAGCAGTTCTTC. Residues: CASSVTGNNEQFF.

This clonotype occurred many times. The genes are TRBV7-6 and TRBJ2-2; D is unclear. From germline, CDR1 is SGHVS and CDR2 FNYEAQ. V was cut by 8 bases and J by 4 bases, with 5 bases left in between. This CDR3 contains 11 residues. Here the CDR3 DNA reads TGTGCCAGCGGGGTCACCGGGGAGCTGTTTTTT. It translates to CASGVTGELFF.

This clonotype turned up a few times. The chain employs TRBV5-1 and TRBJ2-2, with 8 bases identical to TRBD1. The CDR3 has 15 residues. With V trimmed by 4 bases and J by 7 bases, 9 bases remained unmatched. Germline assignment: CDR1 SGHRS and CDR2 YFSETQ. DNA of the CDR3: TGCGCCAGCAGCCACGGACAGGGATGGGGCGGGGAGCTGTTTTTT. It translates to CASSHGQGWGGELFF.

This clonotype was seen at least ten times. The chain is built from TRBV5-1 and TRBJ2-1; 9 bases map to TRBD2. Losses at the gene ends were 3 bases for V and 3 bases for J; bases not matched to a gene: 4. Germline V gene lookup returns CDR1 SGHRS and CDR2 YFSETQ. CDR3 length: 15 amino acids. DNA for the CDR3: TGCGCCAGCAGCTGGCGGGAGGGCCGCTACAATGAGCAGTTCTTC. It specifies CASSWREGRYNEQFF.

In its sample, this clonotype was seen many times. In nucleotides, the CDR3 is TGCGCCAGCAGCCAAGAGTCAGCGGGGGGGTTCTCCTACAATGAGCAGTTCTTC. Translating gives CASSQESAGGFSYNEQFF. The V gene is TRBV4-3, the J gene TRBJ2-1; 10 bases map to TRBD2. The length of the CDR3 is 18 residues. CDR1 is LGHNA and CDR2 is YSLEER in the germline V gene. Trimming took 0 bases from V and 0 from J; bases not matched to a gene: 5.

V gene TRBV5-1 combines with J gene TRBJ2-3, with a weak D call TRBD2 (5 bases). Trimming stripped 4 bases from V and 5 bases from J, with 20 bases between. This CDR3 comprises 16 residues. Germline values: CDR1 SGHRS, CDR2 YFSETQ. Here the CDR3 reads CASSKDTGILKDTQYF. CDR3 DNA: TGCGCCAGCAGCAAAGACACGGGAATATTGAAAGATACGCAGTATTTT. Complete variable domain (other parts from reference TRBV5-1 and TRBJ2-3): KAGVTQTPRYLIKTRGQQVTLSCSPISGHRSVSWYQQTPGQGLQFLFEYFSETQRNKGNFPGRFSGRQFSNSRSEMNVSTLELGDSALYLCASSKDTGILKDTQYFGPGTRLTVL.

In this sample, this clonotype turned up a few times. The chain combines TRBV24-1 with TRBJ2-1; D perhaps matches TRBD2 (7 bases). V lost 3 bases and J 4 bases, leaving 21 bases between the germline ends. The CDR3 is 18 amino acids. The germline V gene has CDR1 KGHDR and CDR2 SFDVKD. CDR3 nucleotide sequence: TGTGCCACCAGTGATCCAGGGGCCCCCAGCGGGATATACAATGAGCAGTTCTTC. It codes for CATSDPGAPSGIYNEQFF.

V usage is TRBV20-1 and J usage is TRBJ2-7; TRBD2 aligns across 15 bases. The CDR3 length is 18 residues. The germline V gene encodes CDR1 DFQATT and CDR2 SNEGSKA (reference sequence). Trimming took 5 bases from V and 3 from J; bases not matched to a gene: 14. The CDR3 coding sequence is TGCAGTGCTGGCGTACGGGGACTAGCGGGAGGACCGTTCTACGAGCAGTACTTC. Its translation: CSAGVRGLAGGPFYEQYF.

This clonotype has at least ten counts. The chain uses TRBV19 and TRBJ2-2; 8 bases are shared with TRBD1. After removal of 6 bases from V and 6 bases from J, the junction contained 6 bases not matched to a gene. The CDR3 is made up of 14 amino acids. Germline CDR1 LNHDA, CDR2 SQIVND (reference sequence). The CDR3 DNA reads TGTGCCAGTAGATGGACAGGGATGGCCGGGGAGCTGTTTTTT. The encoded protein is CASRWTGMAGELFF.

The V call is TRBV10-3, the J call TRBJ2-1; unclear D gene. Germline loops: CDR1 ENHRY, CDR2 SYGVKD. The germline V and J ends were trimmed by 11 bases and 5 bases, with 19 bases remaining between them. The CDR3 length is 14 residues. The CDR3 loop is CAAQTRDPNNEQFF. CDR3 nucleotide sequence: TGTGCCGCTCAGACACGCGATCCGAACAATGAGCAGTTCTTC.

The table lists this clonotype with a few counts. V and J are TRBV29-1 and TRBJ1-2; D not resolved. The CDR3 consists of 13 residues. CDR1 is SQVTM, CDR2 ANQGSEA, per germline. In DNA, the CDR3 is TGCGGCGGCAGAGGGCCTTCCAACTATGGCTACACCTTC. Translation: CGGRGPSNYGYTF.

This clonotype has more than one count but fewer than ten. The chain couples TRBV29-1 to TRBJ2-1, with TRBD2 matching over 8 bases. The CDR3 loop spans 15 amino acids. Germline CDR1 SQVTM, CDR2 ANQGSEA. V lost 7 bases and J lost 2; bases outside the gene matches: 10. The CDR3 here is CSARTPGLAYNEQFF. For the CDR3, the DNA is TGCAGCGCACGGACCCCGGGACTAGCCTACAATGAGCAGTTCTTC.

This clonotype turned up a few times. CDR3 DNA sequence: TGTGCCAGCGGGGGGTGGCGTCAAGAGACCCAGTACTTC. Its protein is CASGGWRQETQYF. This rearrangement joins TRBV2 to TRBJ2-5; tentatively, D is TRBD2 (6 bases). The germline V gene has CDR1 SNHLY and CDR2 FYNNEI. This CDR3 is built from 13 residues. V was clipped by 8 bases and J by 2 bases, with 12 bases between them.

The chain couples TRBV24-1 to TRBJ2-7; weak D call: TRBD1 (6 bases). CDR3 size: 16 residues. Trimming shortened V by 1 base and J by 0 bases, and 12 bases separated the two germline ends. Germline values: CDR1 KGHDR, CDR2 SFDVKD. The CDR3 here is CATSDFSQGISYEQYF. For the CDR3, the DNA is TGTGCCACCAGTGATTTCAGCCAGGGGATCTCCTACGAGCAGTACTTC.

In its sample, this clonotype was seen a few times. The chain recombines TRBV3-1 with TRBJ2-3; D uncertain. This CDR3 has 13 amino acids. Trimming shortened V by 0 bases and J by 6 bases, and 7 bases separated the two germline ends. Germline CDR1 LGHDT, CDR2 YNNKEL (reference sequence). Written as DNA, the CDR3 is TGTGCCAGCAGCCAAGATGAGATCGATACGCAGTATTTT. This encodes CASSQDEIDTQYF.

The CDR3 sequence: CSARDPRAGEAGELFF. The CDR3 coding sequence is TGCAGTGCTAGAGACCCTAGGGCGGGAGAAGCCGGGGAGCTGTTTTTT. This chain uses TRBV20-1 with TRBJ2-2; TRBD2 agrees at 7 bases. The CDR3 extends over 16 amino acids. CDR1 and CDR2 (germline): DFQATT, SNEGSKA (reference sequence). Trimming cost V 0 bases and J 6 bases; bases outside gene matches: 10.

This clonotype has a count of ten or more. This chain connects TRBV20-1 to TRBJ2-1; 7 bases agree with TRBD2. The germline gives CDR1 DFQATT, CDR2 SNEGSKA (reference sequence). The V and J ends lost 6 bases and 0 bases, in that order; junction bases with no gene match: 5. The CDR3 has 14 residues. CDR3 loop: CSADPGGSYNEQFF. CDR3 sequence (DNA): TGCAGTGCCGATCCGGGGGGCTCCTACAATGAGCAGTTCTTC.

This clonotype was seen only a few times. This chain's CDR3 is CASSGNRVNLFF. The CDR3 bases are TGTGCCAGCAGTGGCAACAGGGTTAACCTGTTTTTT. J is TRBJ1-4 and V is TRBV28, with D possibly TRBD1 on 6 matching bases. Trimming took 5 bases from V and 14 from J, leaving 15 bases between them. This CDR3 comprises 12 residues. CDR1 and CDR2 (germline): MDHEN, SYDVKM.

The chain links TRBV11-2 to TRBJ2-5; D is ambiguous. V was cut by 2 bases and J by 7 bases, with 26 bases left in between. The CDR3 loop spans 18 amino acids. Germline CDR1 reads SGHAT; CDR2 reads FQNNGV. As DNA, the CDR3 is TGTGCCAGCAGCTTATACCCCGCCGCCGACGTAGCTCGTCGGACCCAGTACTTC. Protein: CASSLYPAADVARRTQYF.

This clonotype was counted a few times. V and J are TRBV20-1 and TRBJ2-1; D is possibly TRBD1 or TRBD2 (6 bases each). This CDR3 has 16 residues. The V gene's germline CDR1 is DFQATT and CDR2 SNEGSKA (reference sequence). Trimming pared 3 bases from V and 2 bases from J, leaving 17 bases between. For the CDR3, the DNA is TGCAGTGCTAGGGGGGGATTGGACAGCCCCTACAATGAGCAGTTCTTC. This translates into CSARGGLDSPYNEQFF.

This clonotype has a count of ten or more. The V gene is TRBV9, the J gene TRBJ1-5, with D uncertain. The CDR3 spans 12 residues. Trimming removed 2 bases from V and 4 bases from J, with 4 bases in between. Germline V lookup: CDR1 SGDLS, CDR2 YYNGEE. CDR3 DNA sequence: TGTGCCAGCAGCGTCCTGAATCAGCCCCAGCATTTT. Translating it yields CASSVLNQPQHF.

The chain is built from TRBV24-1 and TRBJ2-2, with 14 bases fitting TRBD2. The CDR3 consists of 20 residues. Losses at the gene ends were 5 bases for V and 2 bases for J; bases not matched to a gene: 12. Germline assignment: CDR1 KGHDR and CDR2 SFDVKD. The chain's CDR3 is CATSGPGTSGSGANTGELFF. The CDR3 region has the DNA TGTGCCACCAGTGGCCCCGGGACTAGCGGGAGCGGGGCCAACACCGGGGAGCTGTTTTTT.

The V and J genes are TRBV12-3 or TRBV12-4 and TRBJ2-3; 7 bases match TRBD1. Losses at the gene ends were 6 bases for V and 5 bases for J; bases not matched to a gene: 8. CDR3 length: 14 amino acids. In DNA, the CDR3 is TGTGCCAGCAGCCGAGACAGGGCGGGAGATACGCAGTATTTT. Encoded protein: CASSRDRAGDTQYF.

This clonotype was recorded at least ten times. The chain employs TRBV9 and TRBJ2-2; tentative D call: TRBD1 (6 bases). Per the germline V gene, CDR1 is SGDLS and CDR2 is YYNGEE. The CDR3 has 15 residues. V was shortened by 3 bases and J by 8 bases, with 17 bases between the two germline ends. DNA for the CDR3: TGTGCCAGCAGCGACACCGCAGCAGGGGCGGGGGAGCTGTTTTTT. The encoded protein is CASSDTAAGAGELFF.